These 14 T cell receptor beta chains came from one sample sequenced in a study of blood T cell repertoires in COVID-19. Libraries were prepared by immunoSEQ multiplex PCR; TCRdb keeps only in-frame clonotypes and omits some of them. Of 100,000 to 150,000 clones listed, 85% to 90% are singletons. Sequences were obtained from peripheral blood. Source of these receptors: a man in his sixties or seventies with active COVID-19.

The rearrangement uses TRBV18 and TRBJ2-1; 7 nucleotides align to TRBD2. Per the germline V gene, CDR1 is KGHSH and CDR2 is LQKENI. Trimming at V came to 5 bases and at J to 2 bases, leaving 0 bases not matched to a gene. This CDR3 spans 13 amino acids. In DNA, the CDR3 is TGTGCCAGCTCAGGGGGGGCCTACAATGAGCAGTTCTTC. It specifies CASSGGAYNEQFF.

The chain employs TRBV14 and TRBJ2-4; 9 nucleotides match TRBD1. Trimming at V came to 5 bases and at J to 9 bases, leaving 5 bases not matched to a gene. Germline V lookup: CDR1 SGHDN, CDR2 FVKESK. CDR3 length: 13 residues. The CDR3 DNA sequence: TGTGCCAGCAGCGAGGGACAGGGCGCCATTCAGTACTTC. Amino acid sequence: CASSEGQGAIQYF. The full variable domain, in which reference TRBV14 and TRBJ2-4 provide the parts outside the CDR3, is EAGVTQFPSHSVIEKGQTVTLRCDPISGHDNLYWYRRVMGKEIKFLLHFVKESKQDESGMPNNRFLAERTGGTYSTLKVQPAELEDSGVYFCASSEGQGAIQYFGAGTRLSVL.

This chain connects TRBV11-2 to TRBJ1-1; D is perhaps TRBD1 (5 bases). V lost 5 bases and J 0 bases, leaving 13 bases between the germline ends. Germline lookup yields CDR1 SGHAT and CDR2 FQNNGV. This CDR3 is built from 15 residues. The CDR3 is CASSLRGSLNTEAFF. The CDR3 DNA reads as TGTGCCAGCAGCCTCCGGGGGTCCCTGAACACTGAAGCTTTCTTT.

V is TRBV18 and J is TRBJ2-3; maybe TRBD1 (6 bases). V shed 4 bases and J shed 7 bases, with 21 bases lying between them. Per the germline V gene, CDR1 is KGHSH and CDR2 is LQKENI. This CDR3 spans 16 amino acids. The CDR3 spells CASSRISQGRENTQYF. The CDR3 DNA reads TGTGCCAGCTCACGGATTTCACAGGGAAGGGAAAATACGCAGTATTTT.

The rearrangement joins TRBV4-3 to TRBJ2-2; 8 nucleotides match TRBD2. The V gene's germline CDR1 is LGHNA and CDR2 YSLEER. This CDR3 contains 17 residues. Losses at the gene ends were 0 bases for V and 0 bases for J; bases not matched to a gene: 3. DNA of the CDR3: TGCGCCAGCAGCCAAGATCGGGGGGGTGCGAACACCGGGGAGCTGTTTTTT. Translating gives CASSQDRGGANTGELFF.

The chain couples TRBV24-1 to TRBJ2-5, with TRBD1 matching over 11 bases. The V gene's germline CDR1 is KGHDR and CDR2 SFDVKD. CDR3 size: 15 residues. V lost 1 base, J lost 6 bases, and 3 bases stayed unmatched. Here the CDR3 reads CATSDFRTGGKTQYF. The CDR3 DNA follows: TGTGCCACCAGTGATTTCAGGACAGGGGGCAAGACCCAGTACTTC.

The V gene is TRBV6-5, the J gene TRBJ1-4; D might be TRBD1 (6 bases). V dropped 2 bases and J dropped 7 bases, with 11 bases sitting between them. The CDR3 has 14 residues. CDR1 MNHEY and CDR2 SVGAGI come from the germline V gene. The CDR3 nucleotides are TGTGCCAGCAGTTACAACAGGGATGGTGAAAAACTGTTTTTT. Protein: CASSYNRDGEKLFF.

The chain's CDR3 is CATKQGANTEAFF. The CDR3 coding sequence is TGTGCCACCAAGCAGGGGGCGAACACTGAAGCTTTCTTT. This chain links TRBV10-3 with TRBJ1-1, with TRBD1 matching 8 bases. From germline, CDR1 is ENHRY and CDR2 SYGVKD. V shed 10 bases, J shed 1 base, and the junction held 5 bases outside the gene matches. The CDR3 is 13 amino acids.

The CDR3 here is CASSAANPQGVDSPLHF. The CDR3 nucleotides read TGTGCCAGCAGCGCCGCCAACCCCCAGGGGGTCGATTCACCCCTCCACTTT. The chain uses TRBV5-5 and TRBJ1-6; 7 nucleotides align to TRBD1. The CDR3 covers 17 residues. CDR1 and CDR2 from the germline V gene are SGHKS and YYEKEE (reference sequence). V shed 4 bases and J 8 bases; nucleotides not matched to a gene: 15.

About this clone: One end of the junction varies from germline; a read error may be responsible. This sequence joins TRBV27 and TRBJ2-7, with D possibly TRBD1 on 6 matching bases. CDR1 is MNHEY and CDR2 is SMNVEV in the germline V gene (reference sequence). The CDR3 runs 15 residues. The CDR3 sequence: CASSAQQGRSSEQYF. CDR3 nucleotides: TGTGCCAGCAGTGCCCAACAGGGCCGATCCTCCGAGCAGTACTTC.

With respect to this clone: Other DNA sequences within the sample encode an identical CDR3. This chain joins TRBV3-1 (or the pseudogene TRBV3-2) and TRBJ2-7; 7 positions match TRBD2. The CDR3 has 14 residues. CDR1 is LGHDT and CDR2 is YNNKEL in the germline V gene (reference sequence). With 1 base clipped from V and 0 bases from J, the junction kept 0 bases outside the gene matches. The CDR3 coding sequence is TGTGCCAGCAGCCAAGGGGGGGGCTCCTACGAGCAGTACTTC. Amino acid sequence: CASSQGGGSYEQYF.

This clone was observed a handful of times. The chain couples TRBV18 to TRBJ1-4; 9 bases agree with TRBD1. Trimming took 1 base from V and 5 from J; bases not matched to a gene: 11. CDR3 length: 18 residues. Germline V CDR1 and CDR2: KGHSH, LQKENI. The CDR3 loop is CASSPRGLNRGLNEKLFF. Written as DNA, the CDR3 is TGTGCCAGCTCACCACGGGGACTTAACAGGGGGCTCAATGAAAAACTGTTTTTT.

The rearrangement uses TRBV7-8 and TRBJ1-5; a weak D match, TRBD1 (5 bases). Germline CDR1 reads SGHVS; CDR2 reads FQNEAQ. Trimming shortened V by 1 base and J by 0 bases, and 10 bases separated the two germline ends. The CDR3 length is 16 residues. As DNA, the CDR3 is TGTGCCAGCAGCTTAGACAGGAACCCTAGCAATCAGCCCCAGCATTTT. Residues: CASSLDRNPSNQPQHF.

CDR3: CASSSRQWIGEQYF. For the CDR3, the DNA is TGTGCCAGCAGCTCTCGACAGTGGATCGGCGAGCAGTACTTC. The V call is TRBV7-2, the J call TRBJ2-7, with D possibly being TRBD1 (5 bases). In germline, CDR1 is SGHTA, CDR2 FQGNSA. Trimming removed 4 bases at V and 6 bases at J, with 16 bases between. This CDR3 spans 14 amino acids.